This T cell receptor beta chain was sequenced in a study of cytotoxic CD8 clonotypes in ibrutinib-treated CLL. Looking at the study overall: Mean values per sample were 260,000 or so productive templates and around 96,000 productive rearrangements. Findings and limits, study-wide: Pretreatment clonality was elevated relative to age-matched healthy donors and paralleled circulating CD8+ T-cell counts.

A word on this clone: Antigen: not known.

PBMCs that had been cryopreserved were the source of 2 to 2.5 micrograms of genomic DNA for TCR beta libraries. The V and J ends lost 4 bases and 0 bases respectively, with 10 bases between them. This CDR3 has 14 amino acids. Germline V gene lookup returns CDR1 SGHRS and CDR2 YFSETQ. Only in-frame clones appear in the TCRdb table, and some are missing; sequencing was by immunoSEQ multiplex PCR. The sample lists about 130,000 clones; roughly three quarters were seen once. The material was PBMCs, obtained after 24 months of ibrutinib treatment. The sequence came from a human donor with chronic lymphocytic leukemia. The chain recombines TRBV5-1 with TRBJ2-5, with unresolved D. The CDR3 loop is CASSAQKNQETQYF. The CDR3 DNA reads TGCGCCAGCAGCGCCCAAAAGAACCAAGAGACCCAGTACTTC.